The 31 T cell receptor beta chains presented below share a single source sample, sequenced in a study of technical replicates of blood from a handful of donors. TCRdb's table, derived via immunoSEQ multiplex PCR, lists solely in-frame clones and lacks some. The sample contains over 75,000 clones, 95% of which appear only once. What was sequenced was T cells isolated from PBMCs. These receptor sequences come from a human donor in good health.

The chain couples TRBV14 to TRBJ2-3; perhaps TRBD1 as D (5 bases). Trimming left V 3 bases short and J 2 bases short, with 12 bases between. From germline, CDR1 is SGHDN and CDR2 FVKESK. The CDR3 is made up of 15 amino acids. The CDR3 is CASSHGHYNTDTQYF. CDR3 DNA sequence: TGTGCCAGCAGCCACGGACACTATAACACAGATACGCAGTATTTT.

This chain links TRBV13 with TRBJ2-5, with a weak D call TRBD2 (5 bases). The germline V gene has CDR1 PRHDT and CDR2 FYEKMQ (reference sequence). The V end lost 0 bases, the J end lost 4 bases, and 9 bases lay between the germline ends. CDR3 length: 14 amino acids. CDR3 residues: CASSLGGVAETQYF. CDR3 DNA sequence: TGTGCCAGCAGCTTAGGCGGGGTAGCAGAGACCCAGTACTTC.

The J gene is TRBJ2-2, the V gene TRBV6-5, with D maybe TRBD2 (6 bases). Trimming removed 5 bases from V and 5 bases from J, with 12 bases in between. The CDR3 spans 14 residues. Germline assignment: CDR1 MNHEY and CDR2 SVGAGI. The DNA for the CDR3 is TGTGCCAGCAGTCCCGGGACTTATACCGGGGAGCTGTTTTTT. It codes for CASSPGTYTGELFF.

The chain has TRBV2 and TRBJ1-5; TRBD1 might be the D (6 bases). The CDR3 contains 14 residues. Trimming shortened V by 6 bases and J by 2 bases, and 11 bases separated the two germline ends. Germline CDR1 reads SNHLY; CDR2 reads FYNNEI. The CDR3: CASRIQGGNQPQHF. CDR3 DNA: TGTGCCAGCAGGATACAGGGTGGCAATCAGCCCCAGCATTTT.

The chain has TRBV2 and TRBJ1-1; 8 bases agree with TRBD1. CDR1 and CDR2 from the germline V gene are SNHLY and FYNNEI. V gave up 4 bases and J gave up 5 bases; unmatched junction bases: 3. The CDR3 runs 13 residues. Written as DNA, the CDR3 is TGTGCCAGCAGTGGGGACAGGATGACTGAAGCTTTCTTT. It is translated as CASSGDRMTEAFF.

This rearrangement joins TRBV7-9 to TRBJ2-5; D is possibly TRBD1 (7 bases). Between the trimmed V and J ends, which lost 7 bases and 5 bases, there was a span of 17 bases. The germline CDR1 and CDR2 sequences are SEHNR and FQNEAQ (reference sequence). The CDR3 extends over 14 amino acids. The CDR3, as DNA: TGTGCCAGCACCACCCCCTCAGGGGGGGAGACCCAGTACTTC. It is translated as CASTTPSGGETQYF. Based on the CDR3 plus reference TRBV7-9 and TRBJ2-5, the full variable domain is DTGVSQNPRHKITKRGQNVTFRCDPISEHNRLYWYRQTLGQGPEFLTYFQNEAQLEKSRLLSDRFSAERPKGSFSTLEIQRTEQGDSAMYLCASTTPSGGETQYFGPGTRLLVL.

The table lists this clone with a few counts. This chain connects TRBV5-1 to TRBJ1-1; TRBD1 matches 8 bases. Unmatched junction bases numbered 6, after V lost 8 bases and J lost 0 bases. CDR1 is SGHRS and CDR2 is YFSETQ in the germline V gene. The CDR3 spans 14 residues. The CDR3 is CASRQGSMNTEAFF. The CDR3 nucleotides are TGCGCCAGTCGACAGGGGTCTATGAACACTGAAGCTTTCTTT.

This sequence joins TRBV15 and TRBJ1-1, with 8 bases aligning to TRBD1. CDR1 and CDR2 (germline): LNHNV, YYDKDF (reference sequence). The J segment lost 3 bases and the V segment lost 0 bases, leaving 12 bases of the junction unmatched. CDR3 length equals 18 residues. The CDR3 reads CATSRDLRTGWVDTEAFF. As DNA, the CDR3 is TGTGCCACCAGCAGAGATCTCAGGACAGGGTGGGTAGACACTGAAGCTTTCTTT.

The gene calls are TRBV7-9 and TRBJ2-7, with TRBD1 identical over 7 bases. Germline V gene sequence: CDR1 SEHNR, CDR2 FQNEAQ (reference sequence). The CDR3 is made up of 14 amino acids. V gave up 6 bases and J gave up 4 bases; unmatched junction bases: 9. The CDR3 DNA follows: TGTGCCAGCAGTTTTGCCGGGACAGAGTACGAGCAGTACTTC. This encodes CASSFAGTEYEQYF. The whole variable domain, remainder taken from reference TRBV7-9 and TRBJ2-7, is DTGVSQNPRHKITKRGQNVTFRCDPISEHNRLYWYRQTLGQGPEFLTYFQNEAQLEKSRLLSDRFSAERPKGSFSTLEIQRTEQGDSAMYLCASSFAGTEYEQYFGPGTRLTVT.

This chain joins TRBV7-8 and TRBJ2-3, with a possible D match to TRBD2 (6 bases). With 2 bases removed from V and 6 bases from J, the gap between germline ends came to 12 bases. CDR3 length: 14 residues. CDR1 is SGHVS, CDR2 FQNEAQ, per germline. This chain's CDR3 is CASSLHRGADTQYF. The CDR3 bases are TGTGCCAGCAGCTTACACCGCGGGGCTGATACGCAGTATTTT.

This clone was counted a single time. The rearrangement links TRBV15 to TRBJ2-7; 8 bases are shared with TRBD1. Germline-derived CDR1 and CDR2 are LNHNV and YYDKDF (reference sequence). The CDR3 covers 15 residues. J was trimmed by 6 bases and V by 3 bases; bases with no gene match: 10. CDR3 DNA: TGTGCCACCAGCAGTTCGACAGGGGAGATTTTCGAGCAGTACTTC. This encodes CATSSSTGEIFEQYF.

J is TRBJ2-3 and V is TRBV6-6; 8 bases fit TRBD1. Germline loops: CDR1 MNHNY, CDR2 SVGAGI (reference sequence). The CDR3 loop spans 14 amino acids. With 5 bases clipped from V and 2 bases from J, the junction kept 3 bases outside the gene matches. The CDR3 reads CASSRQGSTDTQYF. The DNA of the CDR3 is TGTGCCAGCAGTCGACAGGGGTCCACAGATACGCAGTATTTT.

J is TRBJ2-1 and V is TRBV5-1; 7 nucleotides match TRBD1. This CDR3 is built from 14 residues. Trimming took 3 bases from V and 6 from J; bases not matched to a gene: 6. Germline CDR1 and CDR2: SGHRS and YFSETQ. The CDR3 coding sequence is TGCGCCAGCAGCTCGGGACAGACGGGCAATGAGCAGTTCTTC. The encoded protein is CASSSGQTGNEQFF.

The chain has TRBV5-1 and TRBJ2-5, with TRBD2 as a possible D gene (5 bases). Germline V lookup: CDR1 SGHRS, CDR2 YFSETQ. The CDR3 sequence is 17 residues long. Trimming took 5 bases from V and 6 from J, leaving 26 bases between them. CDR3 region: CASRSDSASRGRKTQYF. CDR3 nucleotide sequence: TGCGCCAGCAGGTCGGACTCAGCCAGCCGGGGTAGGAAGACCCAGTACTTC. The complete variable domain, with remaining parts taken from reference TRBV5-1 and TRBJ2-5, reads KAGVTQTPRYLIKTRGQQVTLSCSPISGHRSVSWYQQTPGQGLQFLFEYFSETQRNKGNFPGRFSGRQFSNSRSEMNVSTLELGDSALYLCASRSDSASRGRKTQYFGPGTRLLVL.

The rearrangement links TRBV5-1 to TRBJ2-1; D perhaps matches TRBD2 (6 bases). V lost 1 base, J lost 8 bases, and 10 bases lay in between. There are 13 residues in the CDR3. Germline CDR1 reads SGHRS; CDR2 reads YFSETQ. The CDR3: CASSLLKRDEQFF. For the CDR3, the DNA is TGCGCCAGCAGCTTGCTTAAGCGGGATGAGCAGTTCTTC.

A few counts support this clone. The chain employs TRBV6-1 and TRBJ1-1; D is unclear. Trimming took 7 bases from V and 0 from J, leaving 9 bases between them. The germline V gene encodes CDR1 MNHNS and CDR2 SASEGT. The CDR3 extends over 13 amino acids. Here the CDR3 reads CASKEVMNTEAFF. CDR3 nucleotide sequence: TGTGCCAGCAAGGAGGTAATGAACACTGAAGCTTTCTTT.

The chain uses TRBV23-1 and TRBJ2-3, with no clear D. TRBV23-1 is an open reading frame whose function is uncertain. Trimming cost V 4 bases and J 4 bases, with 12 bases left between them. This CDR3 has 14 residues. The CDR3 spells CASSLTDMADTQYF. The CDR3 DNA reads as TGCGCCAGCAGTCTTACAGATATGGCAGATACGCAGTATTTT.

The chain couples TRBV7-9 to TRBJ1-1; tentatively, D is TRBD1 (6 bases). The CDR3 spans 15 residues. V was shortened by 3 bases and J by 0 bases, with 11 bases between the two germline ends. The germline V gene encodes CDR1 SEHNR and CDR2 FQNEAQ (reference sequence). DNA for the CDR3: TGTGCCAGCAGCTTCTTTGGACAGATGAACACTGAAGCTTTCTTT. It translates to CASSFFGQMNTEAFF.

This clone showed up just once. The genes are TRBV6-5 and TRBJ1-3; the D is unclear. The CDR3 spans 13 residues. In germline, CDR1 is MNHEY, CDR2 SVGAGI. With 6 bases removed from V and 4 bases from J, the gap between germline ends came to 10 bases. CDR3: CASRPSGGNTIYF. The CDR3 DNA sequence: TGTGCCAGCAGGCCAAGCGGAGGAAACACCATATATTTT.

The rearrangement uses TRBV13 and TRBJ1-4; D unclear. From germline, CDR1 is PRHDT and CDR2 FYEKMQ (reference sequence). There are 16 residues in the CDR3. The ends were cut back, 2 bases at V and 5 bases at J, with 15 bases in the middle. The CDR3 DNA sequence: TGTGCCAGCAGCTTATTTCGCGGGCAGCAGAATGAAAAACTGTTTTTT. Translating gives CASSLFRGQQNEKLFF.

The genes are TRBV2 and TRBJ1-1; D is possibly TRBD1 (5 bases). Germline loops: CDR1 SNHLY, CDR2 FYNNEI. The V end was cut by 0 bases, the J end by 0 bases, with 14 bases between. The CDR3 runs to 17 residues. In DNA, the CDR3 is TGTGCCAGCAGTGAAGCGCCCAGGGTCCTCCTGAACACTGAAGCTTTCTTT. Translated, it gives CASSEAPRVLLNTEAFF.

V and J are TRBV5-1 and TRBJ1-1, with D possibly being TRBD1 (6 bases). Germline CDR1 SGHRS, CDR2 YFSETQ. The CDR3 is 13 amino acids. Trimming removed 0 bases at V and 10 bases at J, with 13 bases between. In nucleotides, the CDR3 is TGCGCCAGCAGCTTGGCACAGGGAGGGTCAGCTTTCTTT. This gives the protein CASSLAQGGSAFF. The full variable domain, in which reference TRBV5-1 and TRBJ1-1 provide the parts outside the CDR3, is KAGVTQTPRYLIKTRGQQVTLSCSPISGHRSVSWYQQTPGQGLQFLFEYFSETQRNKGNFPGRFSGRQFSNSRSEMNVSTLELGDSALYLCASSLAQGGSAFFGQGTRLTVV.

This chain connects TRBV6-1 to TRBJ1-3; D is uncertain. V dropped 2 bases and J dropped 0 bases, with 5 bases sitting between them. The CDR3 runs to 14 residues. The germline V gene encodes CDR1 MNHNS and CDR2 SASEGT. CDR3 residues: CASSELFSGNTIYF. In DNA form, the CDR3 reads TGTGCCAGCAGTGAACTGTTCTCTGGAAACACCATATATTTT.

The chain employs TRBV10-1 and TRBJ1-1; no definite D call. The CDR3 is 13 amino acids. Trimming left V 0 bases short and J 5 bases short, with 7 bases between. In germline, CDR1 is WNHNN, CDR2 SYGVQD (reference sequence). The CDR3 loop reads CASSESTRTEAFF. CDR3 in DNA: TGCGCCAGCAGTGAGTCGACCAGGACTGAAGCTTTCTTT.

This sequence joins TRBV28 and TRBJ1-3; unclear D gene. From germline, CDR1 is MDHEN and CDR2 SYDVKM. V was clipped by 5 bases and J by 0 bases, with 11 bases between them. This CDR3 has 15 amino acids. CDR3 bases: TGTGCCAGCAGTGACAACATGAGCTCTGGAAACACCATATATTTT. This gives the protein CASSDNMSSGNTIYF.

J is TRBJ2-6 and V is TRBV6-5, with TRBD1 matching over 9 bases. This CDR3 comprises 14 residues. Trimming took 9 bases from V and 4 from J; bases not matched to a gene: 4. CDR1 and CDR2 from the germline V gene are MNHEY and SVGAGI. The DNA for the CDR3 is TGTGCCAGTACAGGGGGCAGCGGGGCCAACGTCCTGACTTTC. It codes for CASTGGSGANVLTF.

The chain carries TRBV5-4 and TRBJ1-4; TRBD1 matches 10 bases. J lost 5 bases, V lost 10 bases, and 11 bases had no gene match. Germline assignment: CDR1 SGHNT and CDR2 YYREEE (reference sequence). CDR3 length equals 15 residues. CDR3 coding DNA: TGTGCCTGTTCCGGGACAGGGGAAGGAAATGAAAAACTGTTTTTT. The encoded protein is CACSGTGEGNEKLFF.

The chain recombines TRBV5-1 with TRBJ1-1; D may be TRBD1 (6 bases). Trimming cost V 6 bases and J 3 bases, with 27 bases left between them. Germline V gene data show CDR1 as SGHRS and CDR2 as YFSETQ. This CDR3 is 18 amino acids long. Written as DNA, the CDR3 is TGCGCCAGCATGCGTCTACAGGGAAGAAGTTCTGGGGACACTGAAGCTTTCTTT. Translated: CASMRLQGRSSGDTEAFF.

The chain is built from TRBV2 and TRBJ1-1, with D perhaps matching TRBD1 (6 bases). V was clipped by 6 bases and J by 5 bases, with 10 bases between them. The CDR3 runs 12 residues. Germline CDR1 reads SNHLY; CDR2 reads FYNNEI. CDR3 residues: CASRSTGTEAFF. The CDR3 bases are TGTGCCAGCAGATCCACAGGGACTGAAGCTTTCTTT.

V and J are TRBV11-3 and TRBJ2-5; D might be TRBD2 (5 bases). The CDR3 is 14 amino acids. V gave up 5 bases and J gave up 2 bases, with 12 bases separating them. Germline lookup yields CDR1 SGHNT and CDR2 YENEEA. The CDR3 bases are TGTGCCAGCAGCGACCTAGGAGGTCAAGAGACCCAGTACTTC. Residues: CASSDLGGQETQYF.

The chain has TRBV7-6 and TRBJ2-2; maybe TRBD2 (6 bases). This CDR3 spans 17 amino acids. Germline V gene lookup returns CDR1 SGHVS and CDR2 FNYEAQ. The V end was cut by 5 bases, the J end by 4 bases, with 20 bases between. CDR3 loop: CASSNPLGEEGTGELFF. The DNA for the CDR3 is TGTGCCAGCAGCAACCCTTTGGGGGAGGAGGGCACCGGGGAGCTGTTTTTT.